This T cell receptor beta chain derives from a study of Ad26.COV2.S vaccination and SARS-CoV-2 variants. Looking at the study overall: Participants got Ad26.COV2.S intramuscularly, once or twice 56 days apart. Points from the study as a whole: Participants in the vaccine arm had higher spike-specific TCR breadth; placebo recipients had lower.

V was clipped by 8 bases and J by 0 bases, with 14 bases between them. This CDR3 contains 14 residues. The germline CDR1 and CDR2 sequences are MNHEY and SMNVEV (reference sequence). Produced via immunoSEQ multiplex PCR; TCRdb's table is partial and in-frame only. This table holds roughly 700,000 clones, around 90% found once. In regard to this clone: The antigen is undetermined.

Regarding treatment: 19 received Ad26.COV2.S at low or high dose, single or two shots; 5 received placebo; per-sample allocation not given. After the first vaccine or placebo injection, samples were drawn on day 63. This chain links TRBV27 with TRBJ2-7; D is tentatively TRBD1 or TRBD2 (5 bases each). The receptor was isolated from a person between 18 and 59 years old who received the Ad26.COV2.S COVID-19 vaccine or a placebo. Specimen: peripheral blood, collected in a trial of Ad26.COV2.S vaccine versus placebo. Written as DNA, the CDR3 is TGTGCCAGCCCCGGGGTGGGGGTCTCCTACGAGCAGTACTTC. The encoded protein is CASPGVGVSYEQYF.